Presented here are 2 T cell receptor beta chains from one specimen sequenced in a study of cytomegalovirus exposure and HLA in healthy donors. The PCR had 60 Vbeta and 13 Jbeta primers. Sequencing used immunoSEQ multiplex PCR; TCRdb keeps in-frame clones, though not all of them. The sample holds about 140,000 clones, about three quarters seen once. The specimen sequenced was PBMCs. The origin of the receptors is a man aged 18-30 years in good health and CMV-seronegative.

The CDR3 loop reads CASKRGVEETQYF. The CDR3 region has the DNA TGTGCCAGTAAGCGGGGGGTTGAGGAGACCCAGTACTTC. The rearrangement joins TRBV2 to TRBJ2-5; TRBD2 aligns across 9 bases. CDR1 and CDR2 (germline): SNHLY, FYNNEI. The CDR3 consists of 13 residues. Trimming cost V 9 bases and J 5 bases; bases outside gene matches: 7.

This chain connects TRBV5-1 to TRBJ1-4, with D unclear. The CDR3 extends over 15 amino acids. Trimming took off 4 bases at V and 8 bases at J, with 18 bases between the two ends. CDR1 is SGHRS, CDR2 YFSETQ, per germline. CDR3 sequence: CASSPSLRREEKLFF. The CDR3 DNA follows: TGCGCCAGCAGCCCATCCCTCAGACGGGAGGAAAAACTGTTTTTT.